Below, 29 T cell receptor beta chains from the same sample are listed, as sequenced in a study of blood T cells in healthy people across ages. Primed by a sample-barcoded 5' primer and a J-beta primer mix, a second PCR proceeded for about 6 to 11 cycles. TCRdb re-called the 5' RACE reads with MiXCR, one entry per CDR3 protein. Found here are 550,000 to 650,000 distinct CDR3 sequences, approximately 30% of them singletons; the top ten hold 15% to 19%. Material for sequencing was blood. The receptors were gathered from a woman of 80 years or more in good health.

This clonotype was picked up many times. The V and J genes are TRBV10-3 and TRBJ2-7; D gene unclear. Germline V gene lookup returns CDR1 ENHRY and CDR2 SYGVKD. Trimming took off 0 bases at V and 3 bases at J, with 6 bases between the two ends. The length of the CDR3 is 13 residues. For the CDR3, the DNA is TGTGCCATCAGTGAGTCAGCCAGCTACGAGCAGTACTTC. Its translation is CAISESASYEQYF.

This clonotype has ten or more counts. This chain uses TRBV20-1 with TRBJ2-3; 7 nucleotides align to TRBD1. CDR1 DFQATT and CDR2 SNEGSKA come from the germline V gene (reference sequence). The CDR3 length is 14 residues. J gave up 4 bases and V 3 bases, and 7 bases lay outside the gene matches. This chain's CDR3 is CSARGDRFPDTQYF. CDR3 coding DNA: TGCAGTGCTAGGGGGGACAGATTCCCAGATACGCAGTATTTT.

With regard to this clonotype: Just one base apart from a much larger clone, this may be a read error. CDR3 DNA sequence: TGTGCCAGCAGCCCACGTCAAATGGACGGCAACACTGAAGCTTTCTTT. Its translation: CASSPRQMDGNTEAFF. The rearrangement uses TRBV7-9 and TRBJ1-1; no clear D gene. The CDR3 is 16 residues long. Trimming shortened V by 5 bases and J by 2 bases, and 18 bases separated the two germline ends. CDR1 SEHNR and CDR2 FQNEAQ come from the germline V gene (reference sequence).

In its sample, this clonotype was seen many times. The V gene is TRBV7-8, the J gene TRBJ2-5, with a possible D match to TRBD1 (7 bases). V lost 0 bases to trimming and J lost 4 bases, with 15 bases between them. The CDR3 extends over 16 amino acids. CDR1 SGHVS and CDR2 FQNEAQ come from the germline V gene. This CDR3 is CASSLAPQGGRETQYF. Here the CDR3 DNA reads TGTGCCAGCAGCTTAGCACCTCAGGGGGGCCGAGAGACCCAGTACTTC. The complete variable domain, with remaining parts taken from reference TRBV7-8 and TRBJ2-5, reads GAGVSQSPRYKVAKRGQDVALRCDPISGHVSLFWYQQALGQGPEFLTYFQNEAQLDKSGLPSDRFFAERPEGSVSTLKIQRTQQEDSAVYLCASSLAPQGGRETQYFGPGTRLLVL.

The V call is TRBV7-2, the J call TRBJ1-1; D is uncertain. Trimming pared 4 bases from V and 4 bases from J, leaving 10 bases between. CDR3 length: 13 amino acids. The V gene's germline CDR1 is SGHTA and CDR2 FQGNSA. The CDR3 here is CASSSPGATEAFF. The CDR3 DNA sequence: TGTGCCAGCAGCTCCCCCGGCGCCACTGAAGCTTTCTTT.

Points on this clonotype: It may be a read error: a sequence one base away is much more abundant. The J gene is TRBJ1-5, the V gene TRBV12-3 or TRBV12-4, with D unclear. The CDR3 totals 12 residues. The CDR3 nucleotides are TGTGCCGGCAGTTTAAGCAATCAGCCCCAGCATTTT. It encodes CAGSLSNQPQHF.

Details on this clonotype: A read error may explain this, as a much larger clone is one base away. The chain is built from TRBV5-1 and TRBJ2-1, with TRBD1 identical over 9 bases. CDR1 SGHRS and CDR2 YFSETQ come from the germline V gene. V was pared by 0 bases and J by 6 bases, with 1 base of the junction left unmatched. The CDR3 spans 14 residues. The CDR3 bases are TGCGCCAGCAGCTTGGAGACAGGGGGCAATGAGCAGTTCTTC. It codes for CASSLETGGNEQFF.

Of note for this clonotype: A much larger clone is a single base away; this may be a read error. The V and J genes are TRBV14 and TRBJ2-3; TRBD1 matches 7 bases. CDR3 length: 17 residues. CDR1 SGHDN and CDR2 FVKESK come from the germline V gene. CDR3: CASSQDINRGFTGTQYF. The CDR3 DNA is TGTGCCAGCAGCCAAGATATTAACAGGGGATTCACAGGTACGCAGTATTTT.

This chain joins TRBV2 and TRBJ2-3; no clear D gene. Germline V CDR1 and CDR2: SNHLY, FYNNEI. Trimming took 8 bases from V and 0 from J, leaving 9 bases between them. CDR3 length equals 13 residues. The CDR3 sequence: CASGPSSTDTQYF. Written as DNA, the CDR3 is TGTGCCAGCGGGCCTTCTAGCACAGATACGCAGTATTTT.

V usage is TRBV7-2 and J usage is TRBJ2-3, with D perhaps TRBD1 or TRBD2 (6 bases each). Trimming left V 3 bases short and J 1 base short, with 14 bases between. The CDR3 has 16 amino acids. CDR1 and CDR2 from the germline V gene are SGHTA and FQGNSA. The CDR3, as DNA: TGTGCCAGCAGCTTCTTTCCAGGGGAGGGCACAGATACGCAGTATTTT. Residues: CASSFFPGEGTDTQYF.

The CDR3 DNA is TGTGCCAGCACCCCCGGGGGTAGAGGATGGACTGAAGCTTTCTTT. This gives the protein CASTPGGRGWTEAFF. V gene TRBV6-5 combines with J gene TRBJ1-1; tentative D call: TRBD1 (5 bases). Germline V CDR1 and CDR2: MNHEY, SVGAGI. The V and J ends lost 7 bases and 5 bases respectively, with 20 bases between them. This CDR3 spans 15 amino acids.

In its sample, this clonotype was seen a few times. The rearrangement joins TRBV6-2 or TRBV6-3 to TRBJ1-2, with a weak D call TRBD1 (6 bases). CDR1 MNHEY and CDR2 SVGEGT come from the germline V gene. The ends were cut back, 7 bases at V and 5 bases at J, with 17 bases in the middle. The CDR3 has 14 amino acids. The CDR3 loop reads CASKEGGEKYGYTF. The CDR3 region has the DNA TGTGCCAGCAAAGAAGGGGGGGAAAAGTATGGCTACACCTTC.

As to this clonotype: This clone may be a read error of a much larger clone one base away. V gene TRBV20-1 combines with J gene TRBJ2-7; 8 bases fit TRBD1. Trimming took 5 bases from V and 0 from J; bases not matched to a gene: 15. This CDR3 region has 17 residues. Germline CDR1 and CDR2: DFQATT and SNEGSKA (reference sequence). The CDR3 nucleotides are TGCAGTGCTCGGACAGGGCCCCGACCTCGCGGCTCCTACGAGCAGTACTTC. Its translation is CSARTGPRPRGSYEQYF.

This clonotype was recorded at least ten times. CDR3 amino acids: CASSLTGLAYNEQFF. CDR3 in DNA: TGCGCCAGCAGCTTGACAGGACTAGCCTACAATGAGCAGTTCTTC. This chain links TRBV5-1 with TRBJ2-1; 7 bases are a match to TRBD2. CDR3 length: 15 amino acids. With V trimmed by 1 base and J by 2 bases, 3 bases remained unmatched. From germline, CDR1 is SGHRS and CDR2 YFSETQ. Combining the CDR3 with reference TRBV5-1 and TRBJ2-1 gives the whole variable domain KAGVTQTPRYLIKTRGQQVTLSCSPISGHRSVSWYQQTPGQGLQFLFEYFSETQRNKGNFPGRFSGRQFSNSRSEMNVSTLELGDSALYLCASSLTGLAYNEQFFGPGTRLTVL.

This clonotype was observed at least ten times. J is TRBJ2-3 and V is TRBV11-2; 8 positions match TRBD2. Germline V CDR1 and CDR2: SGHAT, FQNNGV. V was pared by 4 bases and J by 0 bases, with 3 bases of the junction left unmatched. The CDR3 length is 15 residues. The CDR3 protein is CASSSGGASTDTQYF. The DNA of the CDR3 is TGTGCCAGCAGCTCCGGGGGGGCTAGCACAGATACGCAGTATTTT.

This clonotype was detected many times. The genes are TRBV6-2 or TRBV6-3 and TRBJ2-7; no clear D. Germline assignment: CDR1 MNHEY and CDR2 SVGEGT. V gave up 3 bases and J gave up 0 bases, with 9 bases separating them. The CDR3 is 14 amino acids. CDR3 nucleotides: TGTGCCAGCAGTTATTTCGGGTTCTCCTACGAGCAGTACTTC. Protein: CASSYFGFSYEQYF.

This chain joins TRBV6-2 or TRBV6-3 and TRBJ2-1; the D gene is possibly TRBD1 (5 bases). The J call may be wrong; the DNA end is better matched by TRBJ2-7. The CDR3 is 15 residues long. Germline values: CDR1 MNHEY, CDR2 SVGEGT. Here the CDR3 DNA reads TGTGCCCGCACCCTGGGGCGGCGCTCCTACAATGAGCAGTACTTC. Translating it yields CARTLGRRSYNEQYF.

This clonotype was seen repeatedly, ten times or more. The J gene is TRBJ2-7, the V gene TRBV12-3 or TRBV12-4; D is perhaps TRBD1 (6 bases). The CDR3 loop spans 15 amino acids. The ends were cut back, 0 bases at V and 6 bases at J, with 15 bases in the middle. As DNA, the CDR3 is TGTGCCAGCAGTTTAGCAACTCTACAGGGTTCCGAGCAGTACTTC. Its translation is CASSLATLQGSEQYF.

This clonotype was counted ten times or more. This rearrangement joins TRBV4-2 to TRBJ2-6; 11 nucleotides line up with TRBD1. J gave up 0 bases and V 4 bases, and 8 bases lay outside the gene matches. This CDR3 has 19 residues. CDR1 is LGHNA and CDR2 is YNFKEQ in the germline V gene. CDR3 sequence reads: CASSRLGGTGGSGANVLTF. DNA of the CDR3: TGTGCCAGCAGCCGACTGGGGGGGACAGGGGGCTCTGGGGCCAACGTCCTGACTTTC.

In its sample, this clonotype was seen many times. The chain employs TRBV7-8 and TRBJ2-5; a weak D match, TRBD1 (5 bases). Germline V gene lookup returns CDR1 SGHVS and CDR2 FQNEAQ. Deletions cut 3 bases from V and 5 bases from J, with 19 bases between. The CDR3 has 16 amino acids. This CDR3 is CASSFLVGQGGETQYF. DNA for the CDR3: TGTGCCAGCAGCTTCCTGGTTGGGCAGGGTGGTGAGACCCAGTACTTC. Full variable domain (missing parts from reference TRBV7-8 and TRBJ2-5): GAGVSQSPRYKVAKRGQDVALRCDPISGHVSLFWYQQALGQGPEFLTYFQNEAQLDKSGLPSDRFFAERPEGSVSTLKIQRTQQEDSAVYLCASSFLVGQGGETQYFGPGTRLLVL.

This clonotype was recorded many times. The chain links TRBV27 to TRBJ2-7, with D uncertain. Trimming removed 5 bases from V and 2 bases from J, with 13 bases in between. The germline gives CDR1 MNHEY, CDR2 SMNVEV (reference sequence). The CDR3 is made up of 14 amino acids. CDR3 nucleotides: TGTGCCAGCAGTCTCCGACCACCGACCTACGAGCAGTACTTC. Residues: CASSLRPPTYEQYF.

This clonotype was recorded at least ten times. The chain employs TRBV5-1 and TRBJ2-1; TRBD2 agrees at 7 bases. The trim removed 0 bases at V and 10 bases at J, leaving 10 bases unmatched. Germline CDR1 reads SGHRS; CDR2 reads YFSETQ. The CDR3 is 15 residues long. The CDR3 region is CASSLDSRGEIEQFF. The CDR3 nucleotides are TGCGCCAGCAGCTTGGACAGTCGGGGGGAGATCGAGCAGTTCTTC.

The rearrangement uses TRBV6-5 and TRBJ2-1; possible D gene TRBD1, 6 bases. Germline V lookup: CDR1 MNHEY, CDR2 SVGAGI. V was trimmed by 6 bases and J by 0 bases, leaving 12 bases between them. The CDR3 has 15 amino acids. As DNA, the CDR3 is TGTGCCAGCAGCTACGGACAGAGCTCCTACAATGAGCAGTTCTTC. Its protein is CASSYGQSSYNEQFF.

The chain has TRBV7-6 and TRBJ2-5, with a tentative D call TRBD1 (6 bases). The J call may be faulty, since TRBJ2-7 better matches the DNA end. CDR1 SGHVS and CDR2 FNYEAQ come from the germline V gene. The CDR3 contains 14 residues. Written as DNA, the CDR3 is TGTGCCAGCAACTCGGACAGAGCCGACTACGAGCAGTACTTC. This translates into CASNSDRADYEQYF.

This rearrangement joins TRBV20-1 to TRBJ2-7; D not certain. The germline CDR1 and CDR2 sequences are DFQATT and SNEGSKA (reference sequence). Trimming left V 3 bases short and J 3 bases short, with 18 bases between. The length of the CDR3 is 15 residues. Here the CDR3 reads CSARVAYRKYYEQYF. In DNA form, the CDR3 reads TGCAGTGCTAGGGTCGCGTACCGTAAGTACTACGAGCAGTACTTC.

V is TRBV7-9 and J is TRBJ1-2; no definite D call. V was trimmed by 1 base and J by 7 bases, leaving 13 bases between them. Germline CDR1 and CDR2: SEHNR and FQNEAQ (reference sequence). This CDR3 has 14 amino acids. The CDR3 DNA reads TGTGCCAGCAGCTTAGACATGGTCAGTCGTGGCTACACCTTC. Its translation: CASSLDMVSRGYTF.

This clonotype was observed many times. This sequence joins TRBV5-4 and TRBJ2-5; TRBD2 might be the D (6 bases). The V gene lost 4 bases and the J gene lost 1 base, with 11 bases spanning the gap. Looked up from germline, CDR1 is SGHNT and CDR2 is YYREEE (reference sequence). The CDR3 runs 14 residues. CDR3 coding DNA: TGTGCCAGCAGCGTCCGGGACTTCCAAGAGACCCAGTACTTC. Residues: CASSVRDFQETQYF.

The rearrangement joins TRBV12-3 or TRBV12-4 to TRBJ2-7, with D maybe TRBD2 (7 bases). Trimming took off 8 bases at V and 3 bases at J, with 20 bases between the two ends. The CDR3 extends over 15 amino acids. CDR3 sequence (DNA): TGTGCCAGCGGCAAGGGGAGGGGGGATAGCTACGAGCAGTACTTC. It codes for CASGKGRGDSYEQYF.

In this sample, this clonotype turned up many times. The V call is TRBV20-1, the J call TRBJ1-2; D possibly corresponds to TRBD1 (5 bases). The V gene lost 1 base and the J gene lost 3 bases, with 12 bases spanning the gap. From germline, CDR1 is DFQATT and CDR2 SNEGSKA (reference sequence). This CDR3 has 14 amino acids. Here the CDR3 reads CSARVEGIDYGYTF. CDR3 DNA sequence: TGCAGTGCTAGAGTGGAGGGGATTGACTATGGCTACACCTTC.